This T cell receptor (beta chain) was recorded in a study of blood T cell repertoires in COVID-19. In germline, CDR1 is MDHEN, CDR2 SYDVKM. This CDR3 is built from 13 residues. Trimming stripped 3 bases from V and 5 bases from J, with 10 bases between. Authors' data handling: From reference gene primer amplification, estimates of nucleated cell counts were derived. Generated by immunoSEQ multiplex PCR, the TCRdb table keeps only in-frame clones and is missing some. From that table come the V and J calls and clone size; the DNA was used to work out D and trimming. The sample yields roughly 180,000 clones, about three quarters seen once.

Sequenced: peripheral blood. The receptor comes from a woman aged 45-59 years with active or convalescent COVID-19. The chain has TRBV28 and TRBJ1-1; D is perhaps TRBD1 (5 bases). CDR3 sequence reads: CASSFDRRTEAFF. The CDR3 region has the DNA TGTGCCAGCAGTTTCGACAGAAGGACTGAAGCTTTCTTT. Using reference TRBV28 and TRBJ1-1 for the parts outside the CDR3, the full variable domain is DVKVTQSSRYLVKRTGEKVFLECVQDMDHENMFWYRQDPGLGLRLIYFSYDVKMKEKGDIPEGYSVSREKKERFSLILESASTNQTSMYLCASSFDRRTEAFFGQGTRLTVV.